This TCR beta chain was retrieved from a study of blood T cell repertoires in COVID-19. Turning to the study itself: Spain, Italy and the United States supplied samples that represented acute and convalescent COVID-19.

In the authors' methods: Quantification of nucleated cells was approximated via reference gene primer amplification. The assay was immunoSEQ multiplex PCR, and TCRdb's table has in-frame clones only and misses some. The DNA gave D and trimming, while V, J and clone size come from that table. The table lists more than 200,000 clones, 70% to 90% of them singletons. This CDR3 has 14 amino acids. V was cut by 6 bases and J by 4 bases, with 16 bases left in between. Germline V gene lookup returns CDR1 LGHNT and CDR2 FRNRAP. This chain uses TRBV12-5 with TRBJ2-7; D is possibly TRBD1 (6 bases). The sequencing sample was made of peripheral blood. The source of this sequence is a woman in her 30s with COVID-19, enrolled during active disease. In DNA form, the CDR3 reads TGTGCTAGTGGCTTTGTGACAGGCGAGTACGAGCAGTACGTC. It translates to CASGFVTGEYEQYV.